This TCR beta chain was recorded in a study of blood T cell repertoires in COVID-19. Study-level background: The samples span acute and convalescent COVID-19 from the United States, Italy and Spain. Sources were T cells, B-cell-depleted T cells, or PBMCs; the material itself was cDNA or gDNA.

Under the authors' procedure: Cell counts per sample came from amplifying reference gene primers. Clones were read by immunoSEQ multiplex PCR, and TCRdb kept only the in-frame ones, dropping some. That table supplies the V and J calls and clone size; D and trimming were determined from the DNA. The sample has some 490,000 clones, 70% to 90% seen once. CDR1 is LGHNA and CDR2 is YNFKEQ in the germline V gene. The V and J ends lost 0 bases and 5 bases, in that order; junction bases with no gene match: 7. CDR3 length: 16 amino acids. The genes are TRBV4-2 and TRBJ1-1; 9 bases match TRBD1. This receptor was obtained from a human donor in a cohort sampled during active COVID-19. Sequences were obtained from peripheral blood. CDR3 DNA sequence: TGTGCCAGCAGCCAAGAATTACAGGGGGCGACGACTGAAGCTTTCTTT. This codes for CASSQELQGATTEAFF.